Listed below are T cell receptor beta chains from one sample, sequenced in a study of blood T cell repertoires in COVID-19. Measured with immunoSEQ multiplex PCR; TCRdb has only the in-frame clones, and not every one. The sample shows about 110,000 clones, approximately 80% of them seen only once. Sequenced: peripheral blood. The receptors stem from a woman in her sixties or seventies with acute or convalescent COVID-19. The CDR3 runs from the conserved cysteine through the conserved F or W. The D gene is left open where the match is weak. Not all rows give a size; the values are once, few, many and, for expanded clones, a class.

j_gene,d_gene,abundance,v_gene,CDR3nt,CDR3aa
TRBJ2-2,.,.,TRBV7-3,TGTGCCAGCAGCTTAACAGGGGCCGGGGAGCTGTTTTTT,CASSLTGAGELFF
TRBJ1-5,TRBD1,.,TRBV10-3,TGTGCCATCATTTCCGGGACAGCCATTACGACGAACAATCAGCCCCAGCATTTT,CAIISGTAITTNNQPQHF
TRBJ1-6,.,.,TRBV9,TGTGCCAGCAGCGTAGACAGCAATTCACCCCTCCACTTT,CASSVDSNSPLHF
TRBJ2-5,.,.,TRBV13,TGTGCCAGCAGCTTAGCGGGACATGACCAAGAGACCCAGTACTTC,CASSLAGHDQETQYF
TRBJ1-2,.,.,TRBV4-2,TGTGCCAGCAGCCAAGTTGGGGCTGGCTATGGCTACACCTTC,CASSQVGAGYGYTF
TRBJ2-5,.,few,TRBV6-6,TGTGCCAGCAGCCAAGCAAGGACATCCCAAGAGACCCAGTACTTC,CASSQARTSQETQYF
TRBJ2-1,.,.,TRBV5-4,TGTGCCAGCAGCTTTTTTCCGCCTGGCCTTTTGTACAATGAGCAGTTCTTC,CASSFFPPGLLYNEQFF
TRBJ2-7,.,.,TRBV7-9,TGTGCCAGCAGCCCTCGGGACACCGAGCAGTACTTC,CASSPRDTEQYF
TRBJ2-1,TRBD2,.,TRBV5-1,TGCGCCAGCAGCTTAACTAGCGGGTGGTCCAATGAGCAGTTCTTC,CASSLTSGWSNEQFF
TRBJ1-2,TRBD1,.,TRBV28,TGTGCCAGTGATACACAGGGGGTTTACGGCTACACCTTC,CASDTQGVYGYTF
TRBJ1-1,.,.,TRBV6-2/TRBV6-3,TGTGCCAGCAGCCACGGCACTGAAGCTTTCTTT,CASSHGTEAFF
TRBJ1-5,TRBD1,.,TRBV5-6,TGTGCCAGCAGCTCCGCCTGGGACAGGGAGAATCAGCCCCAGCATTTT,CASSSAWDRENQPQHF
TRBJ2-5,TRBD1,.,TRBV5-4,TGTGCCAGCAGCTCGGGACAGGGAGTTGTCGAGACCCAGTACTTC,CASSSGQGVVETQYF
TRBJ2-7,TRBD1,.,TRBV28,TGTGCCAGCAGTTACAGCGTCCGGGACAGGGAGTACGAGCAGTACTTC,CASSYSVRDREYEQYF
TRBJ2-3,.,.,TRBV19,TGTGCCAGTAGTAAAGCCCATTTCGGGGGCACAGATACGCAGTATTTT,CASSKAHFGGTDTQYF
TRBJ1-4,TRBD1,.,TRBV19,TGTGCCAGTAGGATGACAGGGATCAATGAAAAACTGTTTTTT,CASRMTGINEKLFF
TRBJ1-6,TRBD1,once,TRBV25-1,TGTGCCAGCAGTGGACGGGACAGGGAGACTTCACCCCTCCACTTT,CASSGRDRETSPLHF
TRBJ2-2,.,.,TRBV9,TGTGCCAGCACTCCTACGACCGGGAGTGGCACCGGGGAGCTGTTTTTT,CASTPTTGSGTGELFF
TRBJ2-1,TRBD2,.,TRBV30,TGTGCCTGGAGTGTACGACTAGCGGGAGTTAATGAGCAGTTCTTC,CAWSVRLAGVNEQFF
TRBJ1-2,.,once,TRBV3-1/TRBV3-2,TGTGCCAGCAGCCAAGAGGGGCAGCAGGGGAGCTATGGCTACACCTTC,CASSQEGQQGSYGYTF
TRBJ2-7,.,.,TRBV27,TGTGCCAGCAGTTTATTCGGTCCCGGGTCCGAGCAGTACTTC,CASSLFGPGSEQYF
TRBJ2-5,TRBD1,.,TRBV5-4,TGTGCCAGCAGCTTTCAGTCGGGACAGGGTGAGACCCAGTACTTC,CASSFQSGQGETQYF